The clone carrying this TCR beta chain occurred a few times. Combining CD45RO+ cells with CCR7-negative CD45RA+ TemRA cells gave CD8 memory. The data belong to a study of shared clonotypes between healthy human individuals. Study-level background: The study used three CD4 naive, three CD4 memory, two CD8 naive and one CD8 memory plate per donor.

Produced via immunoSEQ multiplex PCR; TCRdb's table is partial and in-frame only. Among about 120,000 clones, roughly 70% were seen once, and the ten largest hold roughly 24%. The CDR3 totals 15 residues. The V end was cut by 9 bases, the J end by 0 bases, with 15 bases between. The germline CDR1 and CDR2 sequences are MNHEY and SMNVEV (reference sequence). The rearrangement uses TRBV27 and TRBJ1-5; no firm D call. Material for sequencing was memory CD8+ T cells sorted from blood. Documented subset: CD45RO+ cells pooled with CCR7-negative TemRA cells. The TCR comes from a woman aged 25-40 years in good health. The CDR3 loop is CASRTSSDSNQPQHF. CDR3 bases: TGTGCCAGTAGGACTTCGTCCGATAGCAATCAGCCCCAGCATTTT.